The 19 T cell receptor beta chains below were found in one sample sequenced in a study of CD8+CD57+ T cells in acquired aplastic anemia. Profiling that covered TCR beta VDJ and CDR3 relied on genomic DNA as its template. TCRdb fed the reads into MiXCR, producing one record per CDR3 protein. The sample gives fewer than 200,000 distinct CDR3 sequences, 55% to 70% of which show up once; 45% is in the top ten. Sequenced: sorted CD4+, CD8+, or CD8+CD57+ T cells (not recorded which) from PBMCs. All receptors come from a human donor in good health.

In regard to this clonotype: A much more abundant neighbour one base away suggests this may be a read error. The chain has TRBV12-3 or TRBV12-4 and TRBJ2-1; 9 nucleotides line up with TRBD2. There are 15 residues in the CDR3. In DNA form, the CDR3 reads TGTACCAGCAGTTCTTTTAGCGGGAGTGTCAATGAGCAGTTCTTC. This sequence encodes CTSSSFSGSVNEQFF.

CDR3 nucleotide sequence: TGTGCCAGCAGCCCTCAGCGGGAGGGAGACTACGAGCAGTACTTC. Translating gives CASSPQREGDYEQYF. The chain uses TRBV6-5 and TRBJ2-7, with 10 bases aligning to TRBD2. Trimming took 6 bases from V and 3 from J; bases not matched to a gene: 8. The V gene's germline CDR1 is MNHEY and CDR2 SVGAGI. This CDR3 is 15 amino acids long.

The chain couples TRBV5-1 to TRBJ2-1; 10 positions match TRBD2. V dropped 4 bases and J dropped 14; count of bases not matched to a gene: 15. This CDR3 has 15 residues. Germline V gives CDR1 SGHRS, CDR2 YFSETQ. The DNA of the CDR3 is TGCGCCAGCAGCATAACTAGCGGGGAGGGCCGGGGGAAGTTCTTC. As protein: CASSITSGEGRGKFF.

A note on this clonotype: A read error may produce the germline difference seen at one junction end. This chain connects TRBV3-1 to TRBJ1-3; D not resolved. This CDR3 is built from 16 residues. Germline lookup yields CDR1 LGHDT and CDR2 YNNKEL (reference sequence). CDR3 bases: TGTGCCAGCAGCAGTACAGCTATCCTCTCTGGAAACACCATATATTTC. Translation gives CASSSTAILSGNTIYF.

Regarding this clonotype: The junction shows a germline mismatch at one end, possibly a read error. The chain recombines TRBV5-1 with TRBJ1-6; D is unclear. Germline values: CDR1 SGHRS, CDR2 YFSETQ. This CDR3 comprises 15 residues. CDR3 DNA sequence: TGTGCCAGCAGCTTGAATGGAGAGGGCAATTCACCCCTCCACTTT. Protein product: CASSLNGEGNSPLHF.

The chain uses TRBV25-1 and TRBJ1-2; D possibly corresponds to TRBD1 (5 bases). The germline gives CDR1 MGHDK, CDR2 SYGVNS. Trimming shortened V by 2 bases and J by 8 bases, and 24 bases separated the two germline ends. This CDR3 spans 17 amino acids. The CDR3 DNA is TGTGCCAGCAGTGAAGGGGCAGGCGCCTATTCCTATGGAGGCTACACCTTC. Protein: CASSEGAGAYSYGGYTF.

The rearrangement joins TRBV27 to TRBJ1-1; possible D gene TRBD1, 6 bases. V lost 0 bases and J 0 bases, leaving 11 bases between the germline ends. Germline V gene lookup returns CDR1 MNHEY and CDR2 SMNVEV (reference sequence). This CDR3 is built from 16 residues. CDR3 nucleotide sequence: TGTGCCAGCAGTTTATCTGGGGGCTTGGTGAACACTGAAGCTTTCTTT. Amino acid sequence: CASSLSGGLVNTEAFF.

This chain links TRBV20-1 with TRBJ2-2; 7 bases agree with TRBD2. The germline V gene has CDR1 DFQATT and CDR2 SNEGSKA (reference sequence). The CDR3 runs 16 residues. After removal of 1 base from V and 1 base from J, the junction contained 6 bases not matched to a gene. CDR3 amino acids: CSARAASGLNTGELFF. CDR3 in DNA: TGCAGTGCTAGAGCGGCTAGCGGCCTGAACACCGGGGAGCTGTTTTTT.

The rearrangement links TRBV28 to TRBJ2-5, with D perhaps TRBD2 (6 bases). The CDR3 contains 16 residues. Per the germline V gene, CDR1 is MDHEN and CDR2 is SYDVKM. The V end lost 5 bases, the J end lost 0 bases, and 16 bases lay between the germline ends. The CDR3 loop is CASSQPVWDYQETQYF. Here the CDR3 DNA reads TGTGCCAGCAGTCAGCCGGTGTGGGACTACCAAGAGACCCAGTACTTC.

This clonotype was counted many times. The CDR3 nucleotides are TGTGCCAGCAGCTTAGGGGGTCCCTACGAGCAGTACTTC. The encoded protein is CASSLGGPYEQYF. The chain uses TRBV11-2 and TRBJ2-7; D is unresolved. The ends were cut back, 1 base at V and 2 bases at J, with 6 bases in the middle. From germline, CDR1 is SGHAT and CDR2 FQNNGV. There are 13 residues in the CDR3.

This chain uses TRBV29-1 with TRBJ2-3, with D hard to call. V dropped 4 bases and J dropped 0 bases, with 17 bases sitting between them. This CDR3 has 16 amino acids. Germline values: CDR1 SQVTM, CDR2 ANQGSEA. The CDR3 region is CSVVRMDLGSTDTQYF. As DNA, the CDR3 is TGCAGCGTTGTGAGGATGGATTTGGGGAGCACAGATACGCAGTATTTT.

This clonotype was found many times. The gene calls are TRBV19 and TRBJ2-7; TRBD1 matches 7 bases. The CDR3 runs 12 residues. Germline CDR1 LNHDA, CDR2 SQIVND (reference sequence). V lost 10 bases and J lost 1; bases outside the gene matches: 4. CDR3 protein: CATRQGSYEQYF. DNA for the CDR3: TGTGCCACCCGACAGGGTTCCTACGAGCAGTACTTC.

V is TRBV2 and J is TRBJ1-1; perhaps TRBD1 as D (5 bases). This CDR3 is built from 13 residues. Trimming stripped 7 bases from V and 0 bases from J, with 9 bases between. Germline loops: CDR1 SNHLY, CDR2 FYNNEI. The CDR3 loop reads CASNGHLNTEAFF. CDR3 nucleotide sequence: TGTGCCAGCAACGGACACTTGAACACTGAAGCTTTCTTT. Based on the CDR3 plus reference TRBV2 and TRBJ1-1, the full variable domain is EPEVTQTPSHQVTQMGQEVILRCVPISNHLYFYWYRQILGQKVEFLVSFYNNEISEKSEIFDDQFSVERPDGSNFTLKIRSTKLEDSAMYFCASNGHLNTEAFFGQGTRLTVV.

This rearrangement joins TRBV15 to TRBJ2-7; TRBD1 agrees at 7 bases. Unmatched junction bases numbered 9, after V lost 8 bases and J lost 2 bases. CDR3 length: 14 residues. Germline CDR1 reads LNHNV; CDR2 reads YYDKDF (reference sequence). CDR3 residues: CATRDRERTYEQYF. CDR3 in DNA: TGTGCCACCCGCGACAGGGAGAGAACCTACGAGCAGTACTTC.

The V call is TRBV7-9, the J call TRBJ2-1, with D perhaps TRBD1 or TRBD2 (6 bases each). Between the trimmed V and J ends, which lost 5 bases and 9 bases, there was a span of 17 bases. This CDR3 spans 14 amino acids. The germline V gene encodes CDR1 SEHNR and CDR2 FQNEAQ (reference sequence). The CDR3 region is CASSTERGVAEQFF. DNA of the CDR3: TGTGCCAGCAGCACCGAGAGGGGGGTAGCTGAGCAGTTCTTC.

Worth noting for this clonotype: A much larger clonotype is one base distant, so this may be a read error. The chain is built from TRBV5-6 and TRBJ2-7, with TRBD1 matching over 10 bases. Trimming took 4 bases from V and 1 from J; bases not matched to a gene: 5. The CDR3 length is 15 residues. In germline, CDR1 is SGHDT, CDR2 YYEEEE. CDR3 DNA: TGTGCCAGCAGCGTGGACAGGGGGATGTCCTACGAGCAGTACTTC. It yields the protein CASSVDRGMSYEQYF.

There are many counts of this clonotype. The gene calls are TRBV20-1 and TRBJ2-1, with 8 bases aligning to TRBD2. The CDR3 loop spans 15 amino acids. CDR1 is DFQATT and CDR2 is SNEGSKA in the germline V gene (reference sequence). V was pared by 4 bases and J by 3 bases, with 8 bases of the junction left unmatched. CDR3 in amino acids: CSATNREGYYNEQFF. The CDR3 coding sequence is TGCAGTGCTACCAACCGGGAGGGCTACTACAATGAGCAGTTCTTC.

V usage is TRBV24-1 and J usage is TRBJ1-3; no firm D call. Trimming took 3 bases from V and 8 from J, leaving 7 bases between them. Per the germline V gene, CDR1 is KGHDR and CDR2 is SFDVKD. This CDR3 spans 12 amino acids. For the CDR3, the DNA is TGTGCCACCAGTGATAATATGGACACCATATATTTT. Amino acid sequence: CATSDNMDTIYF.

The V call is TRBV7-9, the J call TRBJ2-1, with TRBD1 matching over 10 bases. The germline V gene has CDR1 SEHNR and CDR2 FQNEAQ (reference sequence). The V and J ends lost 5 bases and 0 bases, in that order; junction bases with no gene match: 13. This CDR3 is 19 amino acids long. The CDR3 DNA reads TGTGCCAGCAGCCTATTTGTGGGACAGGGGAGAATCTCCTACAATGAGCAGTTCTTC. It is translated as CASSLFVGQGRISYNEQFF.